This TCR beta chain was identified during a study of T cell responses to AZD1222 COVID-19 vaccine (dated by TCRdb to about 2021). Study-wide context: AZD1222 recipients given second doses at about 4 weeks or at about 12 weeks were pooled, since spike-specific TCR depth and breadth were not found to differ between the two schedules. TCR sequencing was performed for about 250 trial participants, of whom 200 to 220 were given two doses of AZD1222 and around 26 were given two doses of MenACWY control vaccine. Trial participants were enrolled into age subgroups of 18-55, 56-69 and 70-plus years, which contained about 160, 30 and 59 TCR-sequenced participants, respectively.

The CDR3 regions of human TCRbeta chains were analyzed by immunosequencing. From the authors' description of their analysis: TCRs in the repertoires were matched against a reference library of SARS-CoV-2-specific TCRs that had been generated with the MIRA antigen-specificity platform. Breadth was defined as the fraction of unique TCRs that were SARS-CoV-2-associated. Depth was defined as the fraction of total T cells that were SARS-CoV-2-associated. Each spike-specific TCR was assigned to its reactive spike region and to a CD4 or CD8 class using the MIRA data. Log10-transformed breadth and depth values were compared by one-way ANOVA with Sidak's multiple comparisons tests. The table was pulled from immuneACCESS by TCRdb, which kept in-frame rearrangements only. Such tables lose some clones; where checked, under half of the loss comes from unresolved V genes, and the rest has no known cause. That table is the source of V, J and clone size, and D and trimming were worked out from the DNA. This sample comprises 100,000 to 120,000 clones, around 89% of them detected only once. Jointly, the top ten make up about 9.3% of the sample.

V drops 7 bases and J drops 2 bases, leaving 14 bases in between. Measured from the cysteine to the phenylalanine, the CDR3 is 14 residues long. Only the CDR3 DNA is retained, 42 bases long and in frame from the first base. Sequences LNHDA (CDR1) and SQIVND (CDR2) are obtained from the germline V gene (reference sequence). The meaning of the sample's time point label: baseline before first vaccination. Samples from vaccinated people were obtained from the UK trials COV001 and COV002, which included a single-blind randomized controlled phase 2/3 trial of AZD1222 (ChAdOx1 nCoV-19) in healthy adults. For TCRbeta chain sequencing, PBMC samples from trial participants were taken at day 0 and at day 28 after the second dose. Worth noting for this clone: Its antigen is unknown. Base qualities are not recorded, but no much larger clone differs from it by a single base.

Points the paper makes about the study in general: Because no samples from the day 14 peak response were available, repertoires could be characterized only after the peak T cell response. Participants were mostly white British and included more females than males, and it was suggested by the authors that clonal diversity may have been underestimated. The vaccine-associated CD4 TCRs covered the entire spike protein, and the dominant responses fell in regions 160-218 and 743-854. The 56-69-year group was small, and its depth increase did not reach significance, likely because of low power. Reportedly, close to half of the unique spike-specific TCRs recognized epitopes lying outside the regions that are mutated in the B.1.351 and B.1.1.7 variants. After two AZD1222 doses, spike-specific TCR breadth and depth were significantly higher than at day 0 and than in MenACWY recipients. Only five or six AZD1222 recipients were SARS-CoV-2 seropositive at baseline, limiting conclusions about previously exposed vaccinees.

The sequences come from peripheral blood, collected on day 0 of AZD1222 vaccination. The chain uses TRBV19 and TRBJ1-1; the D gene is perhaps TRBD1, on 6 matching bases. The receptor was isolated from an adult in good health. DNA sequence: TGTGCCAGTACCAAGGACAGATTCAACACTGAAGCTTTCTTT. Its protein is CASTKDRFNTEAFF.